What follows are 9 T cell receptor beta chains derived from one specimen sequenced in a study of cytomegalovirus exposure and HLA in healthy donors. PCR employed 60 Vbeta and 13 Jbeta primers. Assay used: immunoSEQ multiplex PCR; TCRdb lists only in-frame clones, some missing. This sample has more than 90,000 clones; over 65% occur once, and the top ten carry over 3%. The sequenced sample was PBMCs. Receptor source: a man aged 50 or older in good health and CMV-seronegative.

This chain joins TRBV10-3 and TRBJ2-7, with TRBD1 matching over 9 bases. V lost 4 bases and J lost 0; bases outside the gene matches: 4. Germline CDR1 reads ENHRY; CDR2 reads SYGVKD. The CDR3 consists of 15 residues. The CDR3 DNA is TGTGCCATCAGTGTGGGACAGGGCGCCTCCTACGAGCAGTACTTC. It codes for CAISVGQGASYEQYF.

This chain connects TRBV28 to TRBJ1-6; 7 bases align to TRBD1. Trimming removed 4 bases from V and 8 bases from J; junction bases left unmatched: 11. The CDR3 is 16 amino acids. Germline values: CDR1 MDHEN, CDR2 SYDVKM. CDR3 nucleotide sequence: TGTGCCAGCAGTTCAAGGGTCGGGCAGGGGGATTCACCCCTCCACTTT. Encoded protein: CASSSRVGQGDSPLHF.

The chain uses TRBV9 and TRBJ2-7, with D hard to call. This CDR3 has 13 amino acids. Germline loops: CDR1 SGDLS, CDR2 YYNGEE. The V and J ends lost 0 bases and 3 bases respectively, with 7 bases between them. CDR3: CASSVGPLYEQYF. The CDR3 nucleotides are TGTGCCAGCAGCGTAGGGCCCCTCTACGAGCAGTACTTC. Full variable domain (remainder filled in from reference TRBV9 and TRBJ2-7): DSGVTQTPKHLITATGQRVTLRCSPRSGDLSVYWYQQSLDQGLQFLIQYYNGEERAKGNILERFSAQQFPDLHSELNLSSLELGDSALYFCASSVGPLYEQYFGPGTRLTVT.

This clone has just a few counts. Here the CDR3 DNA reads TGTGCCAGCTCACCATCTTCAGGGAATCAGCCCCAGCATTTT. It yields the protein CASSPSSGNQPQHF. This chain uses TRBV18 with TRBJ1-5, with a weak D call TRBD1 (5 bases). In germline, CDR1 is KGHSH, CDR2 LQKENI. The length of the CDR3 is 14 residues. V dropped 2 bases and J dropped 4 bases, with 9 bases sitting between them. Drawing the rest from reference TRBV18 and TRBJ1-5, the complete variable domain is NAGVMQNPRHLVRRRGQEARLRCSPMKGHSHVYWYRQLPEEGLKFMVYLQKENIIDESGMPKERFSAEFPKEGPSILRIQQVVRGDSAAYFCASSPSSGNQPQHFGDGTRLSIL.

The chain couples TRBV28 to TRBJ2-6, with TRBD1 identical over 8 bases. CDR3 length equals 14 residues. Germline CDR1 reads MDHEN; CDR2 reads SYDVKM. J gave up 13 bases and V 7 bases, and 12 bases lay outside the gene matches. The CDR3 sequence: CASTLGGQDLVLTF. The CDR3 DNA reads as TGTGCCAGCACCCTAGGGGGACAGGACCTAGTCCTGACTTTC.

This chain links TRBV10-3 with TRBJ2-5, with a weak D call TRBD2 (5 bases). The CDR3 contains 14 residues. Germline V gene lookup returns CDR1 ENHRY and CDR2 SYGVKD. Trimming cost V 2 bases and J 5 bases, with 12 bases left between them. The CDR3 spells CAISEMAGRETQYF. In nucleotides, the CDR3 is TGTGCCATCAGTGAGATGGCGGGCAGGGAGACCCAGTACTTC.

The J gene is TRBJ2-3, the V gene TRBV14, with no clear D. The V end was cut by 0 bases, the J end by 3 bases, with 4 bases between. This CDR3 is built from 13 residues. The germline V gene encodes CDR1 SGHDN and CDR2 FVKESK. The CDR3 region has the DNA TGTGCCAGCAGCCAAGACTATACAGATACGCAGTATTTT. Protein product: CASSQDYTDTQYF. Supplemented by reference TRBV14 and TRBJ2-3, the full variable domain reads EAGVTQFPSHSVIEKGQTVTLRCDPISGHDNLYWYRRVMGKEIKFLLHFVKESKQDESGMPNNRFLAERTGGTYSTLKVQPAELEDSGVYFCASSQDYTDTQYFGPGTRLTVL.

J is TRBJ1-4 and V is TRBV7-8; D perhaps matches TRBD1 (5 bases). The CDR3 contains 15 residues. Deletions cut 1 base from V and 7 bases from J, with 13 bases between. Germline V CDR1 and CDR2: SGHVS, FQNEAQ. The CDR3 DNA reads TGTGCCAGCAGCTTAGGTAGGGGTTCCGGTGAAAAACTGTTTTTT. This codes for CASSLGRGSGEKLFF.

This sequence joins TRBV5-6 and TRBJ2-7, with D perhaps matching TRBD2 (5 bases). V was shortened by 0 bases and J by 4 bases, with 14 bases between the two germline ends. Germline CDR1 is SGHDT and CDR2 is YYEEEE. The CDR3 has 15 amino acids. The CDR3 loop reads CASSLGARAAYEQYF. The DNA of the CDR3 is TGTGCCAGCAGCTTGGGCGCGCGGGCGGCTTACGAGCAGTACTTC.